This T cell receptor beta chain stems from a study of graft-versus-host responses after intestinal transplantation. Study context: Isolated intestinal, liver-intestinal, or multivisceral transplants were what recipients had. Following induction with anti-thymocyte globulin, all recipients were given tacrolimus and steroids for two to three years. General observations from the study: Present in recipient marrow, GvH clones included some that appeared first in ileum or blood.

About this clone itself: What it binds is not known.

Both intraepithelial and lamina propria lymphocytes were released by processing graft tissue. The CDR3 contains 16 residues. Trimming left V 3 bases short and J 6 bases short, with 20 bases between. From germline, CDR1 is SGHDT and CDR2 YYEEEE. Measured with immunoSEQ multiplex PCR; TCRdb has only the in-frame clones, and not every one. The table has around 3,000 clones, about 74% seen once. The chain combines TRBV5-6 with TRBJ2-3; a possible D gene is TRBD2 (6 bases). The receptor's source is a human patient who received an intestinal transplant, so some T cells may come from the graft donor. The material was ileum tissue, obtained around 5 and 7 days after intestinal transplantation. CDR3 DNA: TGTGCCAGCAGCTCAATTCCGGGCGGGGCGATGGATACGCAGTATTTT. It translates to CASSSIPGGAMDTQYF. Full variable domain (remainder filled in from reference TRBV5-6 and TRBJ2-3): DAGVTQSPTHLIKTRGQQVTLRCSPKSGHDTVSWYQQALGQGPQFIFQYYEEEERQRGNFPDRFSGHQFPNYSSELNVNALLLGDSALYLCASSSIPGGAMDTQYFGPGTRLTVL.